These T cell receptor beta chains were read from a single sample in a study of radiation and T cells in renal cell carcinoma. TCRdb keeps only in-frame clones here, not all; method: immunoSEQ multiplex PCR. The repertoire holds about 78,000 clones, with roughly nine tenths as singletons. The specimen was blood, collected from a patient whose treatment included radiotherapy and nephrectomy. The source of these receptors is a woman aged 70-85 years with renal cell carcinoma. Both conserved end residues are part of each CDR3. The D gene is left open where the match is weak.

V gene,CDR3 length,D gene,J gene,CDR3 protein,CDR3 DNA
TRBV27,12,NA,TRBJ1-2,CASGGAPRGYTF,TGTGCCAGCGGCGGCGCCCCGCGGGGCTACACCTTC
TRBV19,20,TRBD1,TRBJ2-4,CASSIPPGQGAERAKNIQYF,TGTGCCAGTAGTATCCCTCCGGGACAGGGGGCTGAACGGGCCAAAAACATTCAGTACTTC
TRBV10-3,14,NA,TRBJ1-5,CAISVGPGNQPQHF,TGTGCCATCAGTGTTGGCCCTGGGAATCAGCCCCAGCATTTT
TRBV7-2,16,NA,TRBJ1-1,CASSWGRGLKDTEAFF,TGTGCCAGCAGCTGGGGCAGGGGTCTTAAGGACACTGAAGCTTTCTTT
TRBV11-3,17,NA,TRBJ2-1,CASGETPGGSSYNEQFF,TGTGCCAGCGGGGAGACCCCCGGGGGAAGCTCCTACAATGAGCAGTTCTTC
TRBV30,11,NA,TRBJ1-2,CAWSVGGGYTF,TGTGCCTGGAGTGTTGGTGGTGGCTACACCTTC
TRBV19,13,NA,TRBJ1-2,CASSILRGDGYTF,TGTGCCAGTAGTATACTCCGAGGGGATGGCTACACCTTC
TRBV5-3,14,NA,TRBJ1-5,CARSFVGQNQPQHF,TGTGCCAGAAGCTTCGTGGGGCAGAATCAGCCCCAGCATTTT
TRBV5-4,15,NA,TRBJ1-3,CASSLGTASGNTIYF,TGTGCCAGCAGCTTGGGGACAGCTTCTGGAAACACCATATATTTT
TRBV6-6,13,NA,TRBJ2-1,CASSYSRVNEQFF,TGTGCCAGCAGTTACTCCCGGGTCAATGAGCAGTTCTTC
TRBV7-2,18,NA,TRBJ1-6,CASSLAVRQSSYNSPLHF,TGTGCCAGCAGCTTAGCGGTTAGGCAGAGCTCCTATAATTCACCCCTCCACTTT